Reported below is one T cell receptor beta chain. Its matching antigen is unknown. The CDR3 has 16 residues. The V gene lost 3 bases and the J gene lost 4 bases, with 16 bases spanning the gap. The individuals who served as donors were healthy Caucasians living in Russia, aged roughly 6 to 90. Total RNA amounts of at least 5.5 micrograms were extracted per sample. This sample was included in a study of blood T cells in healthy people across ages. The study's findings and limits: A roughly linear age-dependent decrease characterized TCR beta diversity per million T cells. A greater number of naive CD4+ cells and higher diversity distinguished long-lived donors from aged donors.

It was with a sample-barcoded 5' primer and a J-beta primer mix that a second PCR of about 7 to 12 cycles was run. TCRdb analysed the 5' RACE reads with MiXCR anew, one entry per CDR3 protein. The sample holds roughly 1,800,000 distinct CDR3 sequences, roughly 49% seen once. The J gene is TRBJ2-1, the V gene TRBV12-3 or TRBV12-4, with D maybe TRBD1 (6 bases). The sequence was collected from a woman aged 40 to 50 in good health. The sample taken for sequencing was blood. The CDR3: CASSFGSDRPYNEQFF. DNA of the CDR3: TGTGCCAGCAGTTTCGGTTCTGACAGGCCTTACAATGAGCAGTTCTTC.